The present TCR beta chain was sequenced within a study of T cells in Graves' hyperthyroidism and ophthalmopathy (dated by TCRdb to between 2017 and 2020). With regard to the full study: Peripheral blood samples were taken at initial diagnosis, before any treatment was given. Thyroid tissue and blood T-cell repertoires from over 5 Graves' hyperthyroidism patients were also compared in the study. After sampling, hyperthyroidism patients received methimazole starting at 30 mg daily, and ophthalmopathy patients received high-dose intravenous methylprednisolone. The 75 to 100 discovery patients were divided at random into training and test sets in a 7:3 ratio. Prospective prediction of ophthalmopathy was tested in an independent validation cohort consisting of about 20 hyperthyroidism patients and some 15 patients who later progressed to ophthalmopathy. According to the paper, TCR Vbeta CDR3 sequencing was carried out on 120 to 150 peripheral blood samples, which came from 40 to 45 ophthalmopathy, some 73 hyperthyroidism and approximately 17 progressor patients. A discovery cohort of roughly 96 patients, 43 with Graves' ophthalmopathy and about 60 with stable Graves' hyperthyroidism, was used to find distinguishing TCR V-J signatures.

V lost 6 bases and J lost 9 bases, and the count of bases not matched to a germline gene is 10. Its CDR3 holds 15 amino acids, cysteine through phenylalanine. The DNA shown is the 45-base CDR3, in frame from base 1. This clonotype has a count of ten or more. Its specific antigen is unknown. No much larger clonotype is one base removed from it; base qualities were not supplied. TCR beta CDR3 regions were amplified from RNA transcripts. A first-round RT-PCR of the TCR CDR3 used the HTBI primer set with the Qiagen OneStep RT-PCR kit. Libraries were constructed in a second round of multiplex PCR, after which size selection and purification were performed. Sequencing of the libraries was done on an Illumina HiSeq2000 using paired-end 100 bp reads. Processing in the source paper ran as follows. SOAPnuke was used to process the raw data, throwing out any read that contained adapters or uncalled bases, had a mean Phred below 15, or lacked an exact constant-primer or identifier match. High-quality paired reads were merged with COPE v1.2.5, and unique nucleotide sequences were defined as clonotypes. MiTCR v1.1 was used to align the clonotypes against IMGT TRBV, TRBD and TRBJ reference segments. The analysis was restricted to V-J combinations with a frequency above 0.0001, which together covered about 99% of the repertoires. A TCS score was defined as the ratio of F50 (clonal expansion) to E x V (chaos), with BLOSUM62-based TCRdist applied between CDR3 peptides within each V-J. Welch's t-statistics and random forest reduced roughly 530 V-J features to roughly 13, which were used in a naive Bayes classifier (R e1071). TCRdb handled the public reads itself, with Q25 trimming in fastp and clone calling in MiXCR, and kept productive beta chains. Identical CDR3 protein sequences are pooled into one entry, listed with their most common genes and DNA. TCRdb assigned the V and J calls; the authors' analysis was not used. The sample data list 300,000 to 450,000 distinct CDR3 sequences, and around a quarter of these were observed just once. The ten biggest clones cover 70% to 75% of the sample.

Here is what the overall study found, with its caveats: Most expanded thyroid clonotypes (frequency above 0.001) were also detected in blood, suggesting blood repertoires may reflect thyroid immune responses. In validation, progression to ophthalmopathy was predicted by the model with roughly 71% sensitivity and 72% to 85% specificity, a median of about 6 months before onset. Sample size was not statistically predetermined, and investigators were not blinded to group allocation. A model built on a 13 V-J signature distinguished ophthalmopathy from stable hyperthyroidism, reaching 87.88% sensitivity and approximately 83% specificity in cross-validation and 80%/75% in testing.

Stable Graves' hyperthyroidism was defined as no progression to ophthalmopathy during 18 months of follow-up. Hyperthyroidism patients were newly diagnosed, had a disease duration of under 2 months, and were aged 18 to 65 years. Patients with uncontrolled infections, other autoimmune diseases, pregnancy or lactation were excluded. Diagnoses relied on clinical symptoms, serum thyroxine and TRAb, thyroid ultrasound and orbital computed tomography. PBMCs were separated from approximately 10 ml of fresh peripheral blood using Ficoll-Paque density gradient centrifugation. Trizol reagent was used to extract total RNA, and RNA quality was then checked on an Agilent 2100 Bioanalyzer.

This clonotype originated in a man aged 50 to 59 with Graves' hyperthyroidism. This sequence uses TRBV12-3 or TRBV12-4 and TRBJ2-3, with 12 bases aligning to TRBD2. Sequencing was done on a sample of blood. The CDR3 corresponds to CASRQLAGGILTQYF. In nucleotides, the sequence is TGTGCCAGCAGGCAGCTAGCGGGAGGGATATTGACGCAGTATTTT.